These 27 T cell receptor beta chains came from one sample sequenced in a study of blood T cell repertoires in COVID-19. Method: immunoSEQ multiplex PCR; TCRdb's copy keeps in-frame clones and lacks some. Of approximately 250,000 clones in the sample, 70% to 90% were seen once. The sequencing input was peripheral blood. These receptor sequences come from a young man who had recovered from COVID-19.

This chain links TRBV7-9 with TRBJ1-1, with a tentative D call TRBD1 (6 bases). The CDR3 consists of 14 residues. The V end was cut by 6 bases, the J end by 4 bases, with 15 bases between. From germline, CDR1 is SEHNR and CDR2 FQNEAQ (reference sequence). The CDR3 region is CASSYRDPTTEAFF. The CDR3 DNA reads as TGTGCCAGCAGTTACAGGGACCCGACCACTGAAGCTTTCTTT.

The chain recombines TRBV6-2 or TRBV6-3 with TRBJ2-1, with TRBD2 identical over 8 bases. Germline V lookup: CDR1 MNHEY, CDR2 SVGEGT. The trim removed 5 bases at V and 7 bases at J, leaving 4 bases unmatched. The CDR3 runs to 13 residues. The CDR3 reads CASSTGGRNEQFF. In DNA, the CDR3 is TGTGCCAGCAGTACGGGGGGGAGGAATGAGCAGTTCTTC.

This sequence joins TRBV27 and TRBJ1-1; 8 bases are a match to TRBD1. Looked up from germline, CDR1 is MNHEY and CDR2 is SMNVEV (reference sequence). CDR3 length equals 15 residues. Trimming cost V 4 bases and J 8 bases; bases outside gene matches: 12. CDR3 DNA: TGTGCCAGCAGTTCCTGGACAGGGCCCGCCTGGGAAGCTTTCTTT. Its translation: CASSSWTGPAWEAFF.

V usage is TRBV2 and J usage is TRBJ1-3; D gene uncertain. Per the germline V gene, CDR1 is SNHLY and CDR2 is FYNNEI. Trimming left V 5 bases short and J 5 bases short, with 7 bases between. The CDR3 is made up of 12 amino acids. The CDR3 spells CASSFVRNTIYF. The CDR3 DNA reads TGTGCCAGCAGTTTCGTCCGAAACACCATATATTTT. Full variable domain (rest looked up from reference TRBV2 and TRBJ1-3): EPEVTQTPSHQVTQMGQEVILRCVPISNHLYFYWYRQILGQKVEFLVSFYNNEISEKSEIFDDQFSVERPDGSNFTLKIRSTKLEDSAMYFCASSFVRNTIYFGEGSWLTVV.

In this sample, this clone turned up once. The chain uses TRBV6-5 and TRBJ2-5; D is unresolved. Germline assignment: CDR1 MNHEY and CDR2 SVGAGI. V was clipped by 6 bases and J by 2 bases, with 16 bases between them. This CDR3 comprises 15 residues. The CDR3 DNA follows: TGTGCCAGCAGGATGACATACCCACAACAAGAGACCCAGTACTTC. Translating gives CASRMTYPQQETQYF.

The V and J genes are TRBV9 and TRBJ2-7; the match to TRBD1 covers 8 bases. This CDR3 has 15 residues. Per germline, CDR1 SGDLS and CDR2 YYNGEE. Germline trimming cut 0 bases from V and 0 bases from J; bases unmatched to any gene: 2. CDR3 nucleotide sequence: TGTGCCAGCAGCGTAGGGACAGGGAGCTCCTACGAGCAGTACTTC. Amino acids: CASSVGTGSSYEQYF.

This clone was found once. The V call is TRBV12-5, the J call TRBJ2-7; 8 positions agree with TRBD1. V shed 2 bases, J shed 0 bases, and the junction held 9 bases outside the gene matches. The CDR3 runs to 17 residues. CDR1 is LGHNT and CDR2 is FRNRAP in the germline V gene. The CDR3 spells CASGLPWTGKTSYEQYF. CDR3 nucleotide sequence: TGTGCTAGTGGTTTGCCTTGGACAGGGAAAACCTCCTACGAGCAGTACTTC.

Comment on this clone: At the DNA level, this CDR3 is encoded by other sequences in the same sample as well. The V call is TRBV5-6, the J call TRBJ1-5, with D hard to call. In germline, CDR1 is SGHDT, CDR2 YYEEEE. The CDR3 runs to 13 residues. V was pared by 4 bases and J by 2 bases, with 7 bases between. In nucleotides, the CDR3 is TGTGCCAGCAGCCCGGGTCGCAATCAGCCCCAGCATTTT. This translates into CASSPGRNQPQHF.

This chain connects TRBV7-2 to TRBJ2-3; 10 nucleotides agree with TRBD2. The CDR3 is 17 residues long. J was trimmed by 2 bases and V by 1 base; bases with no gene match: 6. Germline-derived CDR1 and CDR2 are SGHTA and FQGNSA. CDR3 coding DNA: TGTGCCAGCAGCTTAGTAGGTAGCGGGGGGACCACAGATACGCAGTATTTT. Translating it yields CASSLVGSGGTTDTQYF.

The CDR3 DNA follows: TGTGCCTGGAGTGGGGACAACAGGGAAGGGTTTTATGGCTACACCTTC. Its protein is CAWSGDNREGFYGYTF. The chain carries TRBV30 and TRBJ1-2; D might be TRBD1 (6 bases). The germline V and J ends were trimmed by 1 base and 5 bases, with 20 bases remaining between them. Germline V gene sequence: CDR1 GTSNPN, CDR2 SVGIG (reference sequence). The CDR3 contains 16 residues.

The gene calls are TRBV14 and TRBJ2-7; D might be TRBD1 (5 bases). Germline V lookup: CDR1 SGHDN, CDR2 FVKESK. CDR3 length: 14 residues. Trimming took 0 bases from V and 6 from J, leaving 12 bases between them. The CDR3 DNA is TGTGCCAGCAGCCAAGACCCGCAGGGTCCCGAGCAGTACTTC. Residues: CASSQDPQGPEQYF. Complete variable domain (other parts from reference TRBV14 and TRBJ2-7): EAGVTQFPSHSVIEKGQTVTLRCDPISGHDNLYWYRRVMGKEIKFLLHFVKESKQDESGMPNNRFLAERTGGTYSTLKVQPAELEDSGVYFCASSQDPQGPEQYFGPGTRLTVT.

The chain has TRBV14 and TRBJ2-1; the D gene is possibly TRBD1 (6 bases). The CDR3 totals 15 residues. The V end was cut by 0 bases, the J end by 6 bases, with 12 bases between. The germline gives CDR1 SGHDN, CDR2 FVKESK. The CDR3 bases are TGTGCCAGCAGCCAAGATCCAGGGGCTACCAATGAGCAGTTCTTC. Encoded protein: CASSQDPGATNEQFF.

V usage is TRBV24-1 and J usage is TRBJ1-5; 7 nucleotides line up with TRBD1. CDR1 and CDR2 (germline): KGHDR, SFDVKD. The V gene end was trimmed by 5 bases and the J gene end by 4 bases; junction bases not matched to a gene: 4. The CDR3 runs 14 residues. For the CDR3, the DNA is TGTGCCACCAGTGCGGACAGGTATAATCAGCCCCAGCATTTT. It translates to CATSADRYNQPQHF.

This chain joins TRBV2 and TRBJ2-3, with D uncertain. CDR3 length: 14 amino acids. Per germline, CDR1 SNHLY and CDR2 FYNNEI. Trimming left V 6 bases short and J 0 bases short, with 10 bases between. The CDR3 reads CASRPLPSTDTQYF. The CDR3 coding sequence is TGTGCCAGCAGACCTCTACCCAGCACAGATACGCAGTATTTT.

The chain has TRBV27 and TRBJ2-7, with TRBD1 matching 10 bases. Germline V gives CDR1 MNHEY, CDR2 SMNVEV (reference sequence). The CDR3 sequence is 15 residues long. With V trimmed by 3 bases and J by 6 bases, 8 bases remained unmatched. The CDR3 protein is CASSFFDRGLSEQYF. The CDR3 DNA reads TGTGCCAGCAGTTTTTTCGACAGGGGGCTTAGCGAGCAGTACTTC.

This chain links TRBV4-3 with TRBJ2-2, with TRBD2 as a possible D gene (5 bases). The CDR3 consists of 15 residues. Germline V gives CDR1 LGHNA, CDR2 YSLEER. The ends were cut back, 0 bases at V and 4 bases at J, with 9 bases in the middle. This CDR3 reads CASSQDGLPTGELFF. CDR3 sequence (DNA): TGCGCCAGCAGCCAAGATGGACTTCCCACCGGGGAGCTGTTTTTT.

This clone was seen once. The CDR3 protein is CASSLEASGEQYF. CDR3 coding DNA: TGTGCCAGCAGCTTAGAGGCTAGCGGGGAGCAGTACTTC. This chain uses TRBV11-3 with TRBJ2-7; TRBD2 agrees at 8 bases. The V segment lost 0 bases and the J segment 7 bases; nucleotides outside the gene matches: 2. CDR1 SGHNT and CDR2 YENEEA come from the germline V gene. This CDR3 comprises 13 residues. Combining the CDR3 with reference TRBV11-3 and TRBJ2-7 gives the whole variable domain EAGVVQSPRYKIIEKKQPVAFWCNPISGHNTLYWYLQNLGQGPELLIRYENEEAVDDSQLPKDRFSAERLKGVDSTLKIQPAELGDSAVYLCASSLEASGEQYFGPGTRLTVT.

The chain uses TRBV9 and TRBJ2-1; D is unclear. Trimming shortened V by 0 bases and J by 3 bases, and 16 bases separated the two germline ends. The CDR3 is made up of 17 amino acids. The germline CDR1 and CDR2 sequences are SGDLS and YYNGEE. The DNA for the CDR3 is TGTGCCAGCAGCGTAGCTTCTTCGGCAGGAAGCTACAATGAGCAGTTCTTC. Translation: CASSVASSAGSYNEQFF.

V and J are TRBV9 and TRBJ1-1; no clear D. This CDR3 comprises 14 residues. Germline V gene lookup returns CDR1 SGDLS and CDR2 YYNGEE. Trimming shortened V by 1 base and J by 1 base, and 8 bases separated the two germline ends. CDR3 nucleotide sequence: TGTGCCAGCAGCGTAAGGCAGGAGAACACTGAAGCTTTCTTT. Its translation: CASSVRQENTEAFF.

In DNA form, the CDR3 reads TGTGCCAGCAGCCCCCCCAGGGCCAGTGGGAACTATGGCTACACCTTC. Protein sequence: CASSPPRASGNYGYTF. V usage is TRBV11-2 and J usage is TRBJ1-2, with a tentative D call TRBD1 (5 bases). V was clipped by 5 bases and J by 2 bases, with 18 bases between them. The germline CDR1 and CDR2 sequences are SGHAT and FQNNGV. The CDR3 has 16 residues.

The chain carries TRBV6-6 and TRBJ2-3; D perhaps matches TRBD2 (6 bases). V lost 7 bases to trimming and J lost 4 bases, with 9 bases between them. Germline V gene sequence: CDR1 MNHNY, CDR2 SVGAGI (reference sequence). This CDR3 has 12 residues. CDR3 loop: CASTREADTQYF. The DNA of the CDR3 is TGTGCCAGCACGCGGGAAGCAGATACGCAGTATTTT.

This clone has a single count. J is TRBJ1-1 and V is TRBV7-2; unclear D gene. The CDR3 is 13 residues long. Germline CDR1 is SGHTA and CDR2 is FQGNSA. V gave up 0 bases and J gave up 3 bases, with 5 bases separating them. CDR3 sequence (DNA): TGTGCCAGCAGCTTAGCAGGAGACACTGAAGCTTTCTTT. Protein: CASSLAGDTEAFF.

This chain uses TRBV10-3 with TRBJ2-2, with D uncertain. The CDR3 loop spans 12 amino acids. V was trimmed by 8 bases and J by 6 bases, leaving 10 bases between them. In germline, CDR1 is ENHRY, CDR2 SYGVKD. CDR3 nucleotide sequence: TGTGCCATCGGTAGTGCGGCCGGGGAGCTGTTTTTT. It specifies CAIGSAAGELFF.

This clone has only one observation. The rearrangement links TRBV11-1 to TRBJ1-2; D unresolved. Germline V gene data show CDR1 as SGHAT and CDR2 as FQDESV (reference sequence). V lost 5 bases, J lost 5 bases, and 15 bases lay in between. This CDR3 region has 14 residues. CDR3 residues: CASSVSDNRYGYTF. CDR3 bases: TGTGCCAGCAGCGTCTCCGACAACCGATATGGCTACACCTTC.

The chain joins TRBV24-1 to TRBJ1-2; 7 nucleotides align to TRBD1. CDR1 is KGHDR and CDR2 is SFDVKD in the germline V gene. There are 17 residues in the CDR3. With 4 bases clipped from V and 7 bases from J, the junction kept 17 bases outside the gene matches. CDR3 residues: CATSDTPSTGRGAGYTF. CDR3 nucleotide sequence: TGTGCCACCAGTGACACGCCTTCGACAGGGCGGGGGGCTGGCTACACCTTC.

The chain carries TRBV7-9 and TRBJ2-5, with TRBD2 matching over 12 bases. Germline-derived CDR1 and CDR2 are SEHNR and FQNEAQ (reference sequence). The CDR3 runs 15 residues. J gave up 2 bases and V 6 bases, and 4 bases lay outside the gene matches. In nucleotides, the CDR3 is TGTGCCAGCAGACACGGACTAGCGGGGCAAGAGACCCAGTACTTC. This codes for CASRHGLAGQETQYF.

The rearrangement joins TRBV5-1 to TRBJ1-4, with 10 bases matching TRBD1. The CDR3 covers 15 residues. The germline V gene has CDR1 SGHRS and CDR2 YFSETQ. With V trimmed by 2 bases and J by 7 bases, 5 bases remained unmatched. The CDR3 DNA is TGCGCCAGCAGCTTAACCGGGACAGGGGCTGAAAAACTGTTTTTT. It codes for CASSLTGTGAEKLFF.